These T cell receptor beta chains were read from a single sample in a study of T cell changes during pregnancy in multiple sclerosis. Libraries were prepared by immunoSEQ multiplex PCR; TCRdb keeps only in-frame clonotypes and omits some of them. This table has roughly 84,000 clones, 80% to 95% appearing once. The sample in question was peripheral blood, obtained in the third trimester of pregnancy. These receptors were obtained from a female donor in good health, enrolled as a control in a pregnancy study. Each CDR3 is given with its conserved first and last residue. Each record gives: D gene, J gene, clone size, V gene, CDR3 DNA, CDR3 protein. A D gene is named only where the DNA matches it firmly. Rows may omit the clone size; those that give it use once, few, many or a size class.

NA TRBJ1-4 NA TRBV2 TGTGCCAGCAGGGAGGGATTGAATGAAAAACTGTTTTTT CASREGLNEKLFF
NA TRBJ2-2 NA TRBV19 TGTGCCAGTCGCTCTCAGGGAAAGAACACCGGGGAGCTGTTTTTT CASRSQGKNTGELFF
NA TRBJ2-3 NA TRBV5-6 TGTGCCAGCAGCAAGACTAGTGGGGATACGCAGTATTTT CASSKTSGDTQYF
TRBD2 TRBJ2-3 NA TRBV6-1 TGTGCCAGCAGTGAACTAGCGGGAAGCACAGATACGCAGTATTTT CASSELAGSTDTQYF
TRBD2 TRBJ2-5 NA TRBV18 TGTGCCAGCTCACCACCTGGGACTACTAAAGAGACCCAGTACTTC CASSPPGTTKETQYF
NA TRBJ2-2 once TRBV5-1 TGCGCCAGCAGAGACGACAGCTCGAACACCGGGGAGCTGTTTTTT CASRDDSSNTGELFF
NA TRBJ1-3 once TRBV2 TGTGCCAGCAGCGAGGTTCTCAGGGAGGTGCGAGACACCATATATTTT CASSEVLREVRDTIYF
NA TRBJ2-7 few TRBV2 TGTGCCAGCAAACTTGACTCAGGACTCAACGAGCAGTACTTC CASKLDSGLNEQYF
TRBD2 TRBJ2-3 NA TRBV6-5 TGTGCCAGCAGGAATCGACTAGCGCCAGATACGCAGTATTTT CASRNRLAPDTQYF
NA TRBJ1-2 few TRBV7-8 TGTGCCAGCAGCTTCGTGAGGCACTATGGCTACACCTTC CASSFVRHYGYTF
NA TRBJ1-1 NA TRBV5-6 TGTGCCAGCAGCTTGACAGGTCGGGTCACTGAAGCTTTCTTT CASSLTGRVTEAFF
TRBD1 TRBJ2-6 NA TRBV14 TGTGCCAGCAGCCAACTCGGACAGGCCGAATCTGGGGCCAACGTCCTGACTTTC CASSQLGQAESGANVLTF
TRBD1 TRBJ1-5 NA TRBV7-2 TGTGCCAGCAGATCCAGGACAGGGAATGATCAGCCCCAGCATTTT CASRSRTGNDQPQHF
TRBD2 TRBJ2-1 NA TRBV5-4 TGTGCCAGCAGCTCCCCGAGGAGCTCGCGGGAGGGCCCCTACAATGAGCAGTTCTTC CASSSPRSSREGPYNEQFF
TRBD1 TRBJ2-3 NA TRBV6-4 TGTGCCAGCAGTGACGCCGGGACAGGGGCAGATACGCAGTATTTT CASSDAGTGADTQYF
TRBD2 TRBJ2-3 NA TRBV4-2 TGTGCCAGCAGCCATGGGACTAACACAGATACGCAGTATTTT CASSHGTNTDTQYF
NA TRBJ1-3 NA TRBV10-1 TGCGCCAGGGGAACTCCGCGGGCCACCTCTGGAAACACCATATATTTT CARGTPRATSGNTIYF
TRBD2 TRBJ2-1 NA TRBV7-2 TGTGCCAGCAGCTATCAGACTAGCGAGCCTTACAATGAGCAGTTCTTC CASSYQTSEPYNEQFF
NA TRBJ2-2 NA TRBV5-1 TGCGCCAGCAGCCCCGCCCCAGGGAACACCGGGGAGCTGTTTTTT CASSPAPGNTGELFF
NA TRBJ2-2 NA TRBV5-4 TGTGCCAGCAGCTTGGGACTCGGGGAGCTGTTTTTT CASSLGLGELFF
TRBD1 TRBJ1-5 NA TRBV7-2 TGTGCCAGCAGCCTGAGGGACAGGGAAGATCAGCCCCAGCATTTT CASSLRDREDQPQHF
NA TRBJ2-7 once TRBV10-3 TGTGCCATCAGTCCAGGGGCCCCCGTCGAGCAGTACTTC CAISPGAPVEQYF
TRBD1 TRBJ2-7 NA TRBV30 TGTGCCTGGAGTGTGACAGGGAAATCGTGGGAGCAGTACTTC CAWSVTGKSWEQYF
NA TRBJ1-1 NA TRBV11-2 TGTGCCAGCAGCCGCGGGCAGACGAACACTGAAGCTTTCTTT CASSRGQTNTEAFF
NA TRBJ2-7 NA TRBV28 TGTGCCAGCAGATCTACAGGGACCGGCACTCGCGAGCAGTACTTC CASRSTGTGTREQYF
TRBD1 TRBJ1-3 once TRBV9 TGTGCCAGCAGCGCCCGGGACAGGCATAGCTCTGGAAACACCATATATTTT CASSARDRHSSGNTIYF
NA TRBJ1-1 few TRBV5-6 TGTGCCAGCAGCCTGGACAGAGATGAAGCTTTCTTT CASSLDRDEAFF
TRBD1 TRBJ1-5 NA TRBV28 TGTGCCAGCAGGCCGGGACAGGGCTACCAGCCCCAGCATTTT CASRPGQGYQPQHF
NA TRBJ2-1 NA TRBV9 TGTGCCAGCAGCGGACTCACACATAGCTCCTACAATGAGCAGTTCTTC CASSGLTHSSYNEQFF
NA TRBJ1-2 NA TRBV15 TGTGCCACCAGCAGAGATGTATCGAATCTGGGAGGGTTTCATGGCTACACCTTC CATSRDVSNLGGFHGYTF
NA TRBJ1-3 once TRBV5-1 TGCGCCAGCAGCTTATTCGGGGTTGGAAACACCATATATTTT CASSLFGVGNTIYF
TRBD2 TRBJ2-3 NA TRBV29-1 TGCAGCGTTGAAGGTGCGGGAGCTGTCACAGATACGCAGTATTTT CSVEGAGAVTDTQYF
TRBD1 TRBJ2-1 NA TRBV29-1 TGCAGCGTAGGGACAGGGATGAACAATGAGCAGTTCTTC CSVGTGMNNEQFF
TRBD2 TRBJ2-7 NA TRBV5-1 TGCGCCAGCAGCTCCGGGGGGGGGCACTACGAGCAGTACTTC CASSSGGGHYEQYF
TRBD2 TRBJ2-2 few TRBV6-4 TGTGCCAGCAGTGAGTCTAGCGGAGGTCACACCGGGGAGCTGTTTTTT CASSESSGGHTGELFF
NA TRBJ2-3 NA TRBV27 TGTGCCAGTTCCGGTTACACAGATACGCAGTATTTT CASSGYTDTQYF
NA TRBJ1-1 NA TRBV9 TGTGCCAGCAGCGTAGCTACGGTTATGAACACTGAAGCTTTCTTT CASSVATVMNTEAFF
NA TRBJ2-3 NA TRBV29-1 TGCAGCGTTGAAAGCGACACAGATACGCAGTATTTT CSVESDTDTQYF
NA TRBJ1-2 NA TRBV5-1 TGCGCCAGCAGCTTGGACAGAAACTATGGCTACACCTTC CASSLDRNYGYTF
NA TRBJ1-4 once TRBV5-6 TGTGCCAGCAGCTTGGACCGGGTTGAAAAACTGTTTTTT CASSLDRVEKLFF
NA TRBJ2-5 NA TRBV6-1 TGTGCCAGCAGTGAAGGGCAGGTATCGCTCAACCAGGAGACCCAGTACTTC CASSEGQVSLNQETQYF
TRBD1 TRBJ1-1 NA TRBV28 TGTGCCAGCAGTTTAGACACAGGGGTAAGTCCTTTCTTT CASSLDTGVSPFF
NA TRBJ1-3 NA TRBV27 TGTGCCAGCAGTTCCACAGGGTTAGGCGGAAACACCATATATTTT CASSSTGLGGNTIYF
NA TRBJ1-3 NA TRBV21-1 TGTGCCAGCAGCAAAGAGGGCAGGGGGACCTCCTCTGGAAACACCATATATTTT CASSKEGRGTSSGNTIYF
NA TRBJ1-1 NA TRBV5-1 TGCGCCAGCAGCCAAGAACAGGGGAACACTGAAGCTTTCTTT CASSQEQGNTEAFF
NA TRBJ1-1 NA TRBV10-3 TGTGCCATCAGCGTCGGAGGTGAAGCTTTCTTT CAISVGGEAFF
TRBD1 TRBJ1-4 NA TRBV2 TGTGCCAGCAATCGCGGACAGGGCACAACTAATGAAAAACTGTTTTTT CASNRGQGTTNEKLFF
NA TRBJ2-7 NA TRBV5-6 TGTGCCAGCAGCCGGGCGTCCGGGAGCTACTACGAGCAGTACTTC CASSRASGSYYEQYF
TRBD1 TRBJ1-5 NA TRBV7-9 TGTGCCAGCAGCTCGGACAGGGGGATTAGTCAGCCCCAGCATTTT CASSSDRGISQPQHF
NA TRBJ2-2 NA TRBV19 TGTGCCAGTAGTATCTACCTAGGGAACACCGGGGAGCTGTTTTTT CASSIYLGNTGELFF
TRBD1 TRBJ2-3 NA TRBV30 TGTGCCTGGAGGACAGGGAGCCGAACGACAGATACGCAGTATTTT CAWRTGSRTTDTQYF
TRBD1 TRBJ2-1 NA TRBV6-1 TGTGCCAGCAGTGAAGCGCCTCTCCACCGGGACAGGGGGGTCAATGAGCAGTTCTTC CASSEAPLHRDRGVNEQFF
TRBD2 TRBJ2-5 NA TRBV5-1 TGCGCCAGCAGCTTGGCGGGACTACATGGATGGGGCCAAGAGACCCAGTACTTC CASSLAGLHGWGQETQYF
TRBD2 TRBJ2-7 NA TRBV28 TGTGCCAGCAGGGGGGGGGATGGGACTAGCGGTTACGAGCAGTACTTC CASRGGDGTSGYEQYF
TRBD1 TRBJ2-7 NA TRBV27 TGTGCCAGCAGCCCCGACAGGGACCTTTGGGAGCAGTACTTC CASSPDRDLWEQYF
TRBD2 TRBJ2-2 NA TRBV5-1 TGCGCCAGCAGCTTGGTGGCGGGGGCGAACACCGGGGAGCTGTTTTTT CASSLVAGANTGELFF
TRBD2 TRBJ2-1 NA TRBV6-1 TGTGCCAGCAGCGCAAGACTAGCCGCCTACAATGAGCAGTTCTTC CASSARLAAYNEQFF
NA TRBJ2-2 NA TRBV7-9 TGTGCCAGCAGCGCGGGGGCCAGAGTCGACACCGGGGAGCTGTTTTTT CASSAGARVDTGELFF
TRBD1 TRBJ2-7 NA TRBV7-2 TGTGCCAGCAGCTTAGCGACAGGGGACTACGAGCAGTACTTC CASSLATGDYEQYF
TRBD1 TRBJ2-2 NA TRBV5-1 TGCGCCAGCAGCTTCTTCGGGACAGGGGGTCCCGGGGAGCTGTTTTTT CASSFFGTGGPGELFF